This T cell receptor (beta chain) was sequenced during a study of T cells in Graves' hyperthyroidism and ophthalmopathy. From RNA transcripts, TCR beta CDR3 regions were amplified. When the TCR CDR3 underwent first-round RT-PCR, the HTBI primer set was used. TCRdb analysed the multiplex PCR reads with MiXCR anew, one entry per CDR3 protein. The data contain more than 500,000 distinct CDR3 sequences, about 15% of them singletons. The ends lost 3 bases at V and 4 bases at J; junction bases unmatched: 7. Germline-derived CDR1 and CDR2 are SNHLY and FYNNEI. CDR3 length: 15 amino acids. As for this clonotype: A clone one base away is much larger, so this may be a read error.

The sequenced sample was blood. This clonotype originated in a woman in her 30s with Graves' ophthalmopathy. This rearrangement joins TRBV2 to TRBJ2-5, with 8 bases that match TRBD2. The CDR3 sequence: CASSDPLAEIETQYF. The CDR3 DNA reads as TGTGCCAGCAGTGACCCACTAGCGGAAATAGAGACCCAGTACTTC.